This T cell receptor (beta chain) is drawn from a study of blood T cell repertoires in COVID-19. Study as a whole: Specimens from acute and convalescent COVID-19 originated in the United States, Italy and Spain. PBMCs, B-cell-depleted T cells, or T cells provided the cDNA or gDNA that made up the material.

Authors' methods: How many nucleated cells were present was estimated from reference gene primer amplification. TCRdb's table, derived via immunoSEQ multiplex PCR, lists solely in-frame clones and lacks some. The D gene and trimming were derived from the DNA, and the V and J assignments and clone size from that table. The table lists roughly 170,000 clones, about 83% of them singletons, with 7.5% to 9.5% in the top ten. The CDR3 spans 15 residues. Trimming took 2 bases from V and 7 from J; bases not matched to a gene: 2. Germline loops: CDR1 MGHRA, CDR2 YSYEKL. The receptor was isolated from a man aged 40-49 years who had recovered from COVID-19. Sequenced material: peripheral blood. This chain connects TRBV4-1 to TRBJ2-1; 13 positions agree with TRBD2. The CDR3 reads CASSQILAGGNEQFF. In nucleotides, the CDR3 is TGCGCCAGCAGCCAAATACTAGCGGGGGGGAATGAGCAGTTCTTC.